A single sample gave rise to the 3 T cell receptor beta chains below, sequenced in a study of T cell responses to AZD1222 COVID-19 vaccine. The protocol was immunoSEQ multiplex PCR, while the TCRdb copy is restricted to in-frame clones and leaves out a portion. Of 150,000 or so clones listed, roughly 90% are singletons. Sequencing used peripheral blood, obtained on day 0 of AZD1222 vaccination. These TCRs come from an adult in good health.

The J gene is TRBJ2-6, the V gene TRBV5-4, with TRBD1 matching over 7 bases. V lost 4 bases and J lost 4; bases outside the gene matches: 8. The CDR3 runs to 16 residues. Germline lookup yields CDR1 SGHNT and CDR2 YYREEE (reference sequence). Here the CDR3 reads CASSLGGSLGANVLTF. Written as DNA, the CDR3 is TGTGCCAGCAGCCTAGGGGGCTCTCTGGGGGCCAACGTCCTGACTTTC.

This clone was seen more than once but under ten times. The CDR3 sequence: CASSFEGRLFF. CDR3 DNA sequence: TGTGCCAGCAGTTTCGAGGGGCGACTGTTTTTT. The chain recombines TRBV28 with TRBJ1-4; D possibly corresponds to TRBD1 (5 bases). Germline V lookup: CDR1 MDHEN, CDR2 SYDVKM. The CDR3 contains 11 residues. Between the trimmed V and J ends, which lost 3 bases and 13 bases, there was a span of 9 bases.

The chain carries TRBV27 and TRBJ1-6; TRBD1 agrees at 9 bases. Germline values: CDR1 MNHEY, CDR2 SMNVEV (reference sequence). The CDR3 consists of 16 residues. V dropped 4 bases and J dropped 7; count of bases not matched to a gene: 8. CDR3 sequence (DNA): TGTGCCAGCAGTTCACTACCGGGACAGGGAAATTCACCCCTCCACTTT. Its translation: CASSSLPGQGNSPLHF.